The clone carrying this T cell receptor beta chain was counted only a few times. Its antigen is not known. Germline V gives CDR1 ENHRY, CDR2 SYGVKD. V was trimmed by 3 bases and J by 2 bases, leaving 11 bases between them. The CDR3 is 14 residues long. Unique molecular identifiers were used in preparing the TCRbeta library. TCRdb itself ran the PCR reads through MiXCR, one entry per CDR3 protein. The sample lists more than 500,000 distinct CDR3 sequences; about 10% were seen once. This entry comes from a study of T-cell reconstitution after alpha-beta-depleted transplantation in children. Whole-study findings and limits: Certain patients had high TCRbeta diversity at day 60, and it came from recipient T cells and thymic progenitors that survived.

The sequence came from a female patient between 2 and 15 years old who had a stem cell transplant for aplastic anemia, so the T cells may come from the graft donor. The sample consisted of PBMCs, mostly from graft donor cells, taken 180 days after TCRalphabeta/CD19-depleted stem cell transplant. V and J are TRBV10-3 and TRBJ2-7; no firm D call. This CDR3 reads CAISDRVPPYEQYF. The CDR3 DNA reads as TGTGCCATCAGTGACCGGGTCCCCCCCTACGAGCAGTACTTC.